This T cell receptor (beta chain) was sequenced for a study of T cells in Graves' hyperthyroidism and ophthalmopathy. Turning to the study itself: Before any treatment, at initial diagnosis, peripheral blood was collected.

Active moderate-to-severe ophthalmopathy, Clinical Activity Score at least 3, NOSPECS at least 4, under 3 months' duration. Lactation, pregnancy, other autoimmune disease or uncontrolled infection excluded patients. Study-level findings and limits: Most expanded thyroid clonotypes above 0.001 also appeared in blood.

This clonotype came up many times. Its specificity is not known. RNA transcripts gave rise to amplified TCR beta CDR3 regions. RT-PCR in the first round (using the HTBI primer set) targeted the TCR CDR3. TCRdb re-called the multiplex PCR reads through MiXCR, storing one row per CDR3 protein. Among more than 500,000 distinct CDR3 sequences, roughly 15% were seen once, and the ten largest hold approximately 4.3%. V was cut by 4 bases and J by 7 bases, with 13 bases left in between. In germline, CDR1 is SNHLY, CDR2 FYNNEI. CDR3 length: 13 residues. This clonotype was sampled from a middle-aged woman with Graves' ophthalmopathy. The sequenced material came from blood. The rearrangement joins TRBV2 to TRBJ2-5; weak D call: TRBD2 (5 bases). The CDR3 region is CASSGLLRGTQYF. In DNA, the CDR3 is TGTGCCAGCAGTGGACTACTCCGAGGGACCCAGTACTTC.